One sample yielded the 29 T cell receptor beta chains listed below, sequenced in a study of T cell repertoires in cytomegalovirus infection. In TCRdb, the reads were re-called with MiXCR into one record per CDR3 protein. This sample has roughly 230,000 distinct CDR3 sequences, with roughly 23% found just once. Sequenced sample: CD8+ T cells from PBMCs. These receptors were taken from a human donor in good health (CMV status not recorded). Some clones in this sample may be carry-over from other donors' samples.

At least ten counts were recorded for this clonotype. This rearrangement joins TRBV7-9 to TRBJ2-3, with 9 nucleotides matching TRBD2. CDR1 SEHNR and CDR2 FQNEAQ come from the germline V gene (reference sequence). The CDR3 sequence is 15 residues long. Trimming removed 3 bases from V and 3 bases from J; junction bases left unmatched: 4. The CDR3 DNA is TGTGCCAGCAGCTTGACTAGCGGCGAAACAGATACGCAGTATTTT. Translation gives CASSLTSGETDTQYF.

The gene calls are TRBV20-1 and TRBJ2-5, with 9 bases lining up with TRBD2. This CDR3 region has 16 residues. V was clipped by 4 bases and J by 4 bases; unmatched bases: 13. CDR1 DFQATT and CDR2 SNEGSKA come from the germline V gene (reference sequence). CDR3 sequence reads: CSATYSRAGGLETQYF. The CDR3 DNA reads TGCAGTGCTACCTATTCTAGAGCGGGGGGTTTAGAGACCCAGTACTTC.

This clonotype was picked up many times. J is TRBJ1-5 and V is TRBV7-2; TRBD1 matches at 7 bases. This CDR3 comprises 15 residues. Unmatched junction bases numbered 5, after V lost 3 bases and J lost 3 bases. CDR1 is SGHTA, CDR2 FQGNSA, per germline. CDR3: CASSLGQFDNQPQHF. In DNA, the CDR3 is TGTGCCAGCAGCTTGGGACAGTTCGACAATCAGCCCCAGCATTTT.

The table lists this clonotype with many counts. J is TRBJ2-5 and V is TRBV29-1; 12 bases are a match to TRBD2. Trimming cost V 0 bases and J 5 bases; bases outside gene matches: 4. Germline lookup yields CDR1 SQVTM and CDR2 ANQGSEA. The CDR3 is 15 amino acids. The CDR3 nucleotides are TGCAGCGTTGAAGATTCGACTAGCGGGGGTGAGACCCAGTACTTC. Translated: CSVEDSTSGGETQYF.

This chain uses TRBV5-4 with TRBJ2-7; the D gene is possibly TRBD2 (6 bases). Germline lookup yields CDR1 SGHNT and CDR2 YYREEE (reference sequence). V lost 4 bases and J 0 bases, leaving 11 bases between the germline ends. CDR3 length: 14 amino acids. The DNA for the CDR3 is TGTGCCAGCAGCCAACCGGGACTCTCCTACGAGCAGTACTTC. The encoded protein is CASSQPGLSYEQYF.

The rearrangement uses TRBV6-5 and TRBJ1-2; D is unclear. The germline V and J ends were trimmed by 0 bases and 4 bases, with 9 bases remaining between them. The CDR3 sequence is 14 residues long. Germline V gene lookup returns CDR1 MNHEY and CDR2 SVGAGI. CDR3 bases: TGTGCCAGCAGTTACTCGATGACCACCTATGGCTACACCTTC. Protein product: CASSYSMTTYGYTF.

This chain links TRBV2 with TRBJ2-2; unclear D gene. The length of the CDR3 is 16 residues. In germline, CDR1 is SNHLY, CDR2 FYNNEI. The germline V and J ends were trimmed by 6 bases and 1 base, with 15 bases remaining between them. The CDR3 DNA follows: TGTGCCAGCAGGGGGTTCGTCGGATTGAACACCGGGGAGCTGTTTTTT. Residues: CASRGFVGLNTGELFF.

This clonotype appeared many times. The CDR3: CASSLIGQGDTQYF. In nucleotides, the CDR3 is TGTGCCAGCAGCTTAATCGGTCAGGGGGATACGCAGTATTTT. The genes are TRBV7-6 and TRBJ2-3; possible D gene TRBD1, 6 bases. Trimming cost V 2 bases and J 6 bases, with 12 bases left between them. CDR3 length equals 14 residues. Germline CDR1 SGHVS, CDR2 FNYEAQ. Together with reference TRBV7-6 and TRBJ2-3, the CDR3 gives the full variable domain: GAGVSQSPRYKVTKRGQDVALRCDPISGHVSLYWYRQALGQGPEFLTYFNYEAQQDKSGLPNDRFSAERPEGSISTLTIQRTEQRDSAMYRCASSLIGQGDTQYFGPGTRLTVL.

The CDR3: CSVGGVMNTEAFF. CDR3 bases: TGCAGCGTGGGCGGGGTTATGAACACTGAAGCTTTCTTT. This rearrangement joins TRBV29-1 to TRBJ1-1; D gene uncertain. Germline loops: CDR1 SQVTM, CDR2 ANQGSEA. The CDR3 totals 13 residues. Trimming took off 6 bases at V and 0 bases at J, with 11 bases between the two ends.

Ten or more counts support this clonotype. V gene TRBV7-4 combines with J gene TRBJ2-7; 11 bases match TRBD1. The germline V gene encodes CDR1 SGHVT and CDR2 SQSDAQ. V gave up 2 bases and J gave up 3 bases; unmatched junction bases: 6. The CDR3 has 16 amino acids. The CDR3, as DNA: TGTGCCAGCAGCTTACGACTTGGGACAGGGGGCTACGAGCAGTACTTC. Translating gives CASSLRLGTGGYEQYF. The full variable domain, rest sourced from reference TRBV7-4 and TRBJ2-7, is GAGVSQSPRYKVAKRGRDVALRCDSISGHVTLYWYRQTLGQGSEVLTYSQSDAQRDKSGRPSGRFSAERPERSVSTLKIQRTEQGDSAVYLCASSLRLGTGGYEQYFGPGTRLTVT.

The rearrangement links TRBV25-1 to TRBJ2-1; maybe TRBD1 (6 bases). This CDR3 comprises 15 residues. V was cut by 6 bases and J by 0 bases, with 12 bases left in between. Germline CDR1 MGHDK, CDR2 SYGVNS. CDR3 amino acids: CASSTGFASYNEQFF. CDR3 DNA sequence: TGTGCCAGCAGCACAGGGTTTGCCTCCTACAATGAGCAGTTCTTC.

This clonotype was seen a few times. V gene TRBV12-3 or TRBV12-4 combines with J gene TRBJ2-3; D is unresolved. V was clipped by 3 bases and J by 2 bases, with 6 bases between them. The CDR3 contains 13 residues. CDR3 sequence (DNA): TGTGCCAGCAGTTTTGCGGCCACAGATACGCAGTATTTT. Amino acids: CASSFAATDTQYF.

This rearrangement joins TRBV4-1 to TRBJ2-2; D remains ambiguous. V was shortened by 1 base and J by 4 bases, with 10 bases between the two germline ends. From germline, CDR1 is MGHRA and CDR2 YSYEKL. CDR3 length: 15 residues. In DNA, the CDR3 is TGCGCCAGCAGCCAAGCTGGGTCGGGCACCGGGGAGCTGTTTTTT. Translation: CASSQAGSGTGELFF.

Many counts were recorded for this clonotype. The chain joins TRBV7-3 to TRBJ2-7, with 15 bases fitting TRBD2. Germline CDR1 is SGHTA and CDR2 is FQGTGA. This CDR3 comprises 18 residues. V dropped 4 bases and J dropped 0; count of bases not matched to a gene: 7. The CDR3 here is CASSSGLAGGLSSYEQYF. The CDR3 DNA reads TGTGCCAGCAGCTCCGGACTAGCGGGGGGGCTCAGCTCCTACGAGCAGTACTTC.

This clonotype came up a few times. J is TRBJ2-3 and V is TRBV3-1; perhaps TRBD2 as D (7 bases). Trimming left V 0 bases short and J 2 bases short, with 15 bases between. Germline CDR1 LGHDT, CDR2 YNNKEL (reference sequence). The CDR3 sequence is 17 residues long. The CDR3 spells CASSQDWGGLATDTQYF. CDR3 nucleotide sequence: TGTGCCAGCAGCCAAGATTGGGGGGGCCTCGCCACAGATACGCAGTATTTT.

In its sample, this clonotype was seen a few times. V usage is TRBV10-3 and J usage is TRBJ2-3; D gene uncertain. The CDR3 is 11 amino acids. The ends were cut back, 5 bases at V and 5 bases at J, with 5 bases in the middle. In germline, CDR1 is ENHRY, CDR2 SYGVKD. The CDR3 DNA reads as TGTGCCATCAGTTCTGGAGATACGCAGTATTTT. The encoded protein is CAISSGDTQYF.

This clonotype was observed many times. The chain combines TRBV4-1 with TRBJ1-2; perhaps TRBD1 as D (5 bases). Trimming removed 1 base from V and 6 bases from J, with 9 bases in between. CDR1 and CDR2 from the germline V gene are MGHRA and YSYEKL. The CDR3 consists of 13 residues. The chain's CDR3 is CASSQAAGNGYTF. The CDR3 DNA sequence: TGCGCCAGCAGCCAAGCGGCAGGGAATGGCTACACCTTC.

This clonotype showed up just a few times. The rearrangement joins TRBV20-1 to TRBJ2-1, with D possibly TRBD2 on 6 matching bases. CDR3 length: 13 amino acids. Looked up from germline, CDR1 is DFQATT and CDR2 is SNEGSKA (reference sequence). V lost 8 bases, J lost 2 bases, and 13 bases lay in between. The CDR3 region is CSLSGGAYNEQFF. In nucleotides, the CDR3 is TGCAGTTTATCCGGGGGTGCCTACAATGAGCAGTTCTTC.

The chain recombines TRBV27 with TRBJ2-1, with D maybe TRBD2 (6 bases). V lost 7 bases and J lost 9, with 16 bases in between. The germline V gene encodes CDR1 MNHEY and CDR2 SMNVEV (reference sequence). The CDR3 extends over 13 amino acids. The CDR3 loop is CASTSAPSAEQFF. In DNA form, the CDR3 reads TGTGCCAGCACCTCCGCGCCTAGCGCTGAGCAGTTCTTC.

The table lists this clonotype with many counts. As DNA, the CDR3 is TGTGCCAGCAGTTTTGTTGGGACAGATACGCAGTATTTT. The encoded protein is CASSFVGTDTQYF. The chain has TRBV12-3 or TRBV12-4 and TRBJ2-3; D not certain. V was clipped by 3 bases and J by 3 bases, with 7 bases between them. This CDR3 comprises 13 residues.

In its sample, this clonotype was seen a few times. The rearrangement links TRBV20-1 to TRBJ2-1; a weak D match, TRBD2 (5 bases). Germline CDR1 and CDR2: DFQATT and SNEGSKA (reference sequence). The CDR3 loop spans 14 amino acids. The V and J ends lost 0 bases and 4 bases respectively, with 10 bases between them. The DNA for the CDR3 is TGCAGTGCTAGAGAGTCCACGGGGTACAATGAGCAGTTCTTC. Its translation is CSARESTGYNEQFF.

The gene calls are TRBV20-1 and TRBJ2-3; TRBD1 aligns across 9 bases. The CDR3 runs 15 residues. Germline V gene data show CDR1 as DFQATT and CDR2 as SNEGSKA (reference sequence). V gave up 0 bases and J gave up 1 base; unmatched junction bases: 2. CDR3 nucleotide sequence: TGCAGTGCTAGAGATGGGGACAGGGGCACAGATACGCAGTATTTT. Translated: CSARDGDRGTDTQYF.

In this sample, this clonotype turned up many times. J is TRBJ1-1 and V is TRBV5-6; unclear D gene. CDR3 size: 13 residues. Deletions cut 4 bases from V and 11 bases from J, with 18 bases between. The germline V gene has CDR1 SGHDT and CDR2 YYEEEE. CDR3 nucleotides: TGTGCCAGCAGCCCCGACCAGGCGTCCTTCGCTTTCTTT. Residues: CASSPDQASFAFF.

V gene TRBV29-1 combines with J gene TRBJ2-1; TRBD1 is a possible D gene (6 bases). The V and J ends lost 1 base and 7 bases respectively, with 20 bases between them. The V gene's germline CDR1 is SQVTM and CDR2 ANQGSEA. The CDR3 is 16 residues long. The CDR3: CSVEGGAGAQFNEQFF. DNA for the CDR3: TGCAGCGTTGAAGGGGGAGCAGGGGCGCAATTTAATGAGCAGTTCTTC.

This clonotype was recorded a few times. This sequence joins TRBV4-1 and TRBJ2-1; D unclear. This CDR3 has 14 residues. Between the trimmed V and J ends, which lost 1 base and 10 bases, there was a span of 14 bases. Germline lookup yields CDR1 MGHRA and CDR2 YSYEKL. Here the CDR3 DNA reads TGCGCCAGCAGCCAAGCGACTCTGGTATGGGAGCAGTTCTTC. Translation: CASSQATLVWEQFF.

The V call is TRBV28, the J call TRBJ1-1; D remains unclear. CDR1 and CDR2 from the germline V gene are MDHEN and SYDVKM. The V and J ends lost 6 bases and 5 bases respectively, with 13 bases between them. The CDR3 length is 13 residues. CDR3 sequence reads: CASSRRTGTEAFF. CDR3 DNA: TGTGCCAGCAGCCGCCGGACGGGGACTGAAGCTTTCTTT.

Only a few counts were recorded for this clonotype. It is unclear where the CDR3 begins or ends on the DNA, so no DNA is shown, and the CDR3 is as TCRdb lists it. This rearrangement joins TRBV12-3 or TRBV12-4 to TRBJ2-7; the table's D call, TRBD1, was not checked against the DNA. A total of 13 residues make up the CDR3, ends included. The chain's CDR3 is CASSSSGGDEQYF.

The chain has TRBV6-5 and TRBJ2-1; D is unresolved. Germline CDR1 MNHEY, CDR2 SVGAGI. The CDR3 runs to 16 residues. Trimming removed 2 bases at V and 0 bases at J, with 11 bases between. CDR3 sequence: CASSYLVPPSYNEQFF. CDR3 sequence (DNA): TGTGCCAGCAGTTACCTAGTCCCTCCCTCCTACAATGAGCAGTTCTTC.

This clonotype has just a few counts. V is TRBV7-8 and J is TRBJ2-5; D might be TRBD1 (6 bases). CDR3 length equals 15 residues. With 1 base removed from V and 5 bases from J, the gap between germline ends came to 14 bases. The germline V gene has CDR1 SGHVS and CDR2 FQNEAQ. CDR3 region: CASSLVGANWETQYF. CDR3 bases: TGTGCCAGCAGCTTAGTGGGGGCGAATTGGGAGACCCAGTACTTC.